This T cell receptor beta chain stems from a study of shared clonotypes between healthy human individuals (TCRdb year 2020). As for the study more broadly: A couple of women and a few men aged 18 to 49 years were included in the cohort. To estimate repertoire size and how much clonotype sharing occurs between individuals, the study deeply sequenced the blood TCR repertoires of about five healthy adults. Between about 0.9 and 8.9 billion PBMCs per donor were obtained by leukapheresis. Per donor, three plates each were used for CD4 naive and CD4 memory, two for CD8 naive, and one for CD8 memory. To increase sequencing depth and limit assay-specific biases, TCR repertoire library preparation and sequencing were carried out by different laboratories using diverse techniques.

As concerns this clone: The antigen it binds to is not known. Base qualities are not at hand, and no much larger clone is one base apart.

CD8 naive samples were obtained by positive selection for CCR7 among CD45RO-negative cells, yielding a CD45RA+CCR7+ population from which TemRA cells were excluded. The donors were healthy, HIV-negative adults who had no recently reported acute infections or vaccinations. Only Caucasian adults living in Nashville, Tennessee, USA were represented among the donors. Blood was obtained by leukapheresis, after which PBMCs were separated by Ficoll-Histopaque density gradient centrifugation and cryopreserved in liquid nitrogen vapor phase. Purity and quantity of every magnetically sorted T cell population were checked by analytical flow cytometry. From each sorted fraction, genomic DNA was isolated and quantified by UV absorbance on a Nanodrop 2000c. Using the deep immunoSEQ assay, TCR CDR3 regions were amplified from genomic DNA by multiplex PCR. Extracted genomic DNA from each cell subset was spread evenly across all wells of several immunoSEQ 96-well plates, with each plate serving as a replicate. For sorted subsets, each replicate PCR was loaded with about 0.2 ug genomic DNA, equivalent to 25,000 to 35,000 T cell genomes. The purified libraries were quantified using a Qubit 3.0 fluorometer, sized with a Bioanalyzer 2100, and then quantified again using the KAPA Library Quantification kit. Each immunoSEQ 96-well plate was sequenced on its own single-read 150-cycle Illumina NextSeq 550 flow cell. The study's own analysis went as follows. Because only junctional sequences without quality scores were contained in the immunoSEQ output, filtering matching that applied to full-length reads could not be performed. To assign V/J genes and CDR3, sequences were annotated using PyIR, a Python wrapper for IgBLAST v1.9, with IMGT germline references. Reads with weak V/J assignments (E-value above 1e-6), missing CDR3, stop codons, out-of-frame junctions, or ambiguous translated residues were removed. V3J clonotypes were defined as sequences sharing an identical inferred V gene, J gene, and CDR3 amino acid sequence. To compute the percentage overlap between repertoires, the number of shared unique clonotypes was divided by the size of the smaller repertoire. Repertoire richness was assessed with RTK rarefaction, the Chao1 estimator, and Recon v2.1 estimates of unobserved clonotypes. Generation probabilities for all TCRbeta clonotypes obtained by the gDNA method from four donors were computed using OLGA. TCRdb's version of the immuneACCESS table is confined to in-frame rearrangements and falls short of the full clone set. An unresolved V gene accounts for under half of the shortfall where checked; the remainder is of unknown origin. The V and J calls and the clone size are those of that table, but D and trimming were determined from the DNA. The sample table contains about 680,000 clones; only one count was recorded for 92% of them. The ten biggest clones cover 24% of the sample.

Broad study findings and their caveats: The small number of donors limited the genetic and exposure-history diversity represented. Compared with non-shared clonotypes, clonotypes shared by all four sorted-subset donors had higher generation probabilities. When a few donors were compared, the shared fraction of clonotypes was 5% to 6.5% for naive CD4, 3.5% for naive CD8, 2.3% for memory CD4, and under 0.5% for memory CD8. Naive subsets generally had larger estimated clonotype richness than memory subsets. Only blood was sampled, and tissue TCR repertoires likely differ from those in blood. Pairwise subsampling indicated that sequencing depth was expected to affect the degree of clonotype sharing among donors. Even with the large sequencing depth, rarefaction of the sorted-subset datasets indicated that sequencing was incomplete.

The CDR3, from cysteine to phenylalanine, totals 13 residues. Solely the CDR3 DNA is kept, with 39 bases framed from the first base. Reading the germline V gene gives CDR1 SQVTM and CDR2 ANQGSEA. Trimming removed 8 bases from V and 3 bases from J, leaving 16 bases between the germline ends. The sequenced sample consisted of naive CD8+ T cells sorted from blood. The cell subset or site tag for this specimen amounts to: CD45RA+CCR7+. Rearrangement joined TRBV29-1 to TRBJ2-5; no D gene call is confident. The sequence was obtained from a man aged 25 to 40 in good health. The sequenced DNA: TGCAGCCTCACTGCTTCCAGTAAAGAGACCCAGTACTTC. Translation gives CSLTASSKETQYF.